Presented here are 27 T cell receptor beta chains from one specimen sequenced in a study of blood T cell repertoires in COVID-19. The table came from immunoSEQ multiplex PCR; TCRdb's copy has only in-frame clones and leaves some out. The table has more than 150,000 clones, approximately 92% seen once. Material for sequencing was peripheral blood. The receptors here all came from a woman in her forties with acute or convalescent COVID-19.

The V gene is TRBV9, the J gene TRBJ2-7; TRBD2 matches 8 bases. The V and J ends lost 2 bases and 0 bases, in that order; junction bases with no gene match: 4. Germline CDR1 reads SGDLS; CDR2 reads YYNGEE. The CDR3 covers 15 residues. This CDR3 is CASSVTSGPSYEQYF. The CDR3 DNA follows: TGTGCCAGCAGCGTCACTAGCGGACCCTCCTACGAGCAGTACTTC.

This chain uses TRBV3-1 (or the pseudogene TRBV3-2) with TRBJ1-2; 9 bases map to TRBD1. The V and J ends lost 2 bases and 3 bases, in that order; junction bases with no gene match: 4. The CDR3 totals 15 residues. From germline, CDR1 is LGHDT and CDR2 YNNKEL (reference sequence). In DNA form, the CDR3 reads TGTGCCAGCAGCCAAATACAGGGGGCGGACTATGGCTACACCTTC. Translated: CASSQIQGADYGYTF.

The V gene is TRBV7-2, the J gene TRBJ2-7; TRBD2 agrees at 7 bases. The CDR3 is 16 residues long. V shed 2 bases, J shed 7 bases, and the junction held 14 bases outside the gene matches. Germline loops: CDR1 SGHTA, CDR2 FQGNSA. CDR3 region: CASSLWGSGVAREQYF. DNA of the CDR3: TGTGCCAGCAGCTTATGGGGCAGCGGGGTGGCTCGGGAGCAGTACTTC.

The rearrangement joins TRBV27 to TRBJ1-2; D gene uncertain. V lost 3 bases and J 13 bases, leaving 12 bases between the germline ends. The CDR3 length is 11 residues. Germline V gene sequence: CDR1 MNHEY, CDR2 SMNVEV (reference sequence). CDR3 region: CASSFRVTRTF. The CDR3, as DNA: TGTGCCAGCAGTTTCCGAGTAACTCGCACCTTC.

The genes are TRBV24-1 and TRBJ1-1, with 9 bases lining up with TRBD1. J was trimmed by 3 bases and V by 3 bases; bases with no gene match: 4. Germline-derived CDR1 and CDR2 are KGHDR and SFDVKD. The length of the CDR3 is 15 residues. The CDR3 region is CATSDPRTGDTEAFF. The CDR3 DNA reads TGTGCCACCAGTGATCCCCGGACAGGGGACACTGAAGCTTTCTTT.

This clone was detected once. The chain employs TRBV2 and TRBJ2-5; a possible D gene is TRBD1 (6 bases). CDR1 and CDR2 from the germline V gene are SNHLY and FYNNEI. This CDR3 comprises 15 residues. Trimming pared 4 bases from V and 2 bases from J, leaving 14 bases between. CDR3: CASSGGQTMQETQYF. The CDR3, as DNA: TGTGCCAGCAGTGGGGGGCAGACTATGCAAGAGACCCAGTACTTC.

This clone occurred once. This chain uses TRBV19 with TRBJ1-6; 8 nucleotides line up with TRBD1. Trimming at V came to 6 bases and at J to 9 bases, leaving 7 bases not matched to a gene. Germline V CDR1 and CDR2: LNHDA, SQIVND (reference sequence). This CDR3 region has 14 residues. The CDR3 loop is CASRDTGGGSPLHF. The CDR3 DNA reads TGTGCCAGTAGGGATACAGGGGGTGGTTCACCCCTCCACTTT.

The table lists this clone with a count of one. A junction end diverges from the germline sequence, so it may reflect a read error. The CDR3 bases are TGTGCCAGCAGTTCCGGGACAGGGTTAATTTGGGACCGGGACATGCTCTTC. Its protein is CASSSGTGLIWDRDMLF. V usage is TRBV27 and J usage is TRBJ2-1, with TRBD1 matching over 9 bases. The CDR3 loop spans 17 amino acids. Germline loops: CDR1 MNHEY, CDR2 SMNVEV (reference sequence).

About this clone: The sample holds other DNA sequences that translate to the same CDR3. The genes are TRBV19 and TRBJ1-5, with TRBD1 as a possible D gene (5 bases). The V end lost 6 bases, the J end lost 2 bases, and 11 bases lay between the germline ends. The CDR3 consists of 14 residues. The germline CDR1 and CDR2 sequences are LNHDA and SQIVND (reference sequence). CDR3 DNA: TGTGCCAGTAGCCTAACAGGAGGCAATCAGCCCCAGCATTTT. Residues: CASSLTGGNQPQHF.

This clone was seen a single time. CDR3 nucleotides: TGTGCTAGTGGTTTCGGACAGAACACCGGGGAGCTGTTTTTT. This encodes CASGFGQNTGELFF. The genes are TRBV12-5 and TRBJ2-2; D might be TRBD1 (5 bases). CDR1 is LGHNT and CDR2 is FRNRAP in the germline V gene. V was clipped by 3 bases and J by 1 base, with 6 bases between them. The CDR3 length is 14 residues.

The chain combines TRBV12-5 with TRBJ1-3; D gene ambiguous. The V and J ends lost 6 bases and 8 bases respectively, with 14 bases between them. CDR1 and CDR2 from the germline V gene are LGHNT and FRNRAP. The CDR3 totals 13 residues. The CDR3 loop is CASGFSVGDTIYF. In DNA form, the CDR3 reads TGTGCTAGTGGCTTCTCTGTCGGAGACACCATATATTTT.

The CDR3 sequence is CASSEAVIGPPRQNEQFF. Written as DNA, the CDR3 is TGTGCCAGCAGTGAAGCGGTCATAGGCCCACCGAGACAGAATGAGCAGTTCTTC. The chain uses TRBV6-1 and TRBJ2-1, with D tentatively TRBD1 (5 bases). The CDR3 is 18 amino acids. Germline-derived CDR1 and CDR2 are MNHNS and SASEGT. V lost 0 bases, J lost 7 bases, and 22 bases lay in between.

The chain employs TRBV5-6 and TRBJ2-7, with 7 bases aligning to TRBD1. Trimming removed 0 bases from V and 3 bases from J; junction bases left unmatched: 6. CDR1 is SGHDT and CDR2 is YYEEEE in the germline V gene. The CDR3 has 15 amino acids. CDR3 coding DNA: TGTGCCAGCAGCTTGGGGTGGACAGGCCGCTACGAGCAGTACTTC. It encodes CASSLGWTGRYEQYF.

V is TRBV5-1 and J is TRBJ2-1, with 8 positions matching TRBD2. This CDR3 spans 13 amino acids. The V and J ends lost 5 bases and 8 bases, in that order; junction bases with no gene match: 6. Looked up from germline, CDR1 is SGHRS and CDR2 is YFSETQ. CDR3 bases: TGCGCCAGCAGACTAGCGGTCCGGCATGAGCAGTTCTTC. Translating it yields CASRLAVRHEQFF.

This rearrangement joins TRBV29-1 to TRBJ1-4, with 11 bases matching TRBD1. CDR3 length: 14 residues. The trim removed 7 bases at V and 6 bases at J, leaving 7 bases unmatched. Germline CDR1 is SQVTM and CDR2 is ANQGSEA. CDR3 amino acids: CSAKDRGPDEKLFF. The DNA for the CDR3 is TGCAGCGCAAAGGACAGGGGGCCCGATGAAAAACTGTTTTTT. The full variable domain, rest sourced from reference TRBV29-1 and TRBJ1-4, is SAVISQKPSRDICQRGTSLTIQCQVDSQVTMMFWYRQQPGQSLTLIATANQGSEATYESGFVIDKFPISRPNLTFSTLTVSNMSPEDSSIYLCSAKDRGPDEKLFFGSGTQLSVL.

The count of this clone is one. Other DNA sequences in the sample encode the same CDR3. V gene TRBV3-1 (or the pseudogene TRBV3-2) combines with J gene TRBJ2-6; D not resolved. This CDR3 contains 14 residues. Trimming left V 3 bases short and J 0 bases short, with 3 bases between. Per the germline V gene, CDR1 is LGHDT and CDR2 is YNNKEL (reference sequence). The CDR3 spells CASSHSSGANVLTF. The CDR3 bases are TGTGCCAGCAGCCACTCCTCTGGGGCCAACGTCCTGACTTTC.

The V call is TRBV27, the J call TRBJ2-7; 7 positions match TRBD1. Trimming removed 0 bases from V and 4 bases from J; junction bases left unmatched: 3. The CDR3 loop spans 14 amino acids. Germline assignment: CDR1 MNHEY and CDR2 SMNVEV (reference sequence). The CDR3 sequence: CASSLSGTAYEQYF. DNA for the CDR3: TGTGCCAGCAGTTTATCGGGGACAGCTTACGAGCAGTACTTC.

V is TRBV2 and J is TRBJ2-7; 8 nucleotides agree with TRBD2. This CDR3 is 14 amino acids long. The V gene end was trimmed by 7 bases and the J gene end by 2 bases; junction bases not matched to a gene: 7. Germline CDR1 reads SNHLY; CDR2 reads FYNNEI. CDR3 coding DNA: TGTGCCAGCATGGGTCGGGAGGGGCCCTACGAGCAGTACTTC. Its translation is CASMGREGPYEQYF.

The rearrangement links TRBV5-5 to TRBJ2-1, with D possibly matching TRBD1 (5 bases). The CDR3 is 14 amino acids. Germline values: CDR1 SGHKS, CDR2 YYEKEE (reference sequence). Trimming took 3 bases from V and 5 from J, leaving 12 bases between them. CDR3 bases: TGTGCCAGCAGCTCCACAGGAGTCAACAATGAGCAGTTCTTC. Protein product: CASSSTGVNNEQFF. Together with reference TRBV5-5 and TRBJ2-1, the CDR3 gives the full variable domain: DAGVTQSPTHLIKTRGQQVTLRCSPISGHKSVSWYQQVLGQGPQFIFQYYEKEERGRGNFPDRFSARQFPNYSSELNVNALLLGDSALYLCASSSTGVNNEQFFGPGTRLTVL.

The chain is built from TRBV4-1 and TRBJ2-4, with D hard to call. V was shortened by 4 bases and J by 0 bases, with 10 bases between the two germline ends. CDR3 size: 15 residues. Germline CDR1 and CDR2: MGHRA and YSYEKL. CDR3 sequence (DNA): TGCGCCAGCAGCCTCCGGAGTTTAGCCAAAAACATTCAGTACTTC. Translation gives CASSLRSLAKNIQYF.

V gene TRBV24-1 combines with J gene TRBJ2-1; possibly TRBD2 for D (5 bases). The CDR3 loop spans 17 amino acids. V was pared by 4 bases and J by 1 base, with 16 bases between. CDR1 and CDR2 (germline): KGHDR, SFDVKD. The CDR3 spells CATSDPLEGGSYNEQFF. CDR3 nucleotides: TGTGCCACCAGTGACCCCCTCGAAGGAGGATCCTACAATGAGCAGTTCTTC.

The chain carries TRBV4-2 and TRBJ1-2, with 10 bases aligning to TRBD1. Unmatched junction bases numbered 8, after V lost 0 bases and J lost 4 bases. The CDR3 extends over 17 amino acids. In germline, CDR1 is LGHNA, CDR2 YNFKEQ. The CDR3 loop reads CASSQDKGTGALYGYTF. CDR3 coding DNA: TGTGCCAGCAGCCAAGATAAGGGGACAGGGGCCCTCTATGGCTACACCTTC.

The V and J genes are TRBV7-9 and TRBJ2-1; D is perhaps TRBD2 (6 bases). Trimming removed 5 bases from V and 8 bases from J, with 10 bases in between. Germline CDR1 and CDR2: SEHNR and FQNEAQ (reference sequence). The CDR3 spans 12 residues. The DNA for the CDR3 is TGTGCCAGCAGCCCGGGACTCGATGAGCAGTTCTTC. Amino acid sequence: CASSPGLDEQFF.

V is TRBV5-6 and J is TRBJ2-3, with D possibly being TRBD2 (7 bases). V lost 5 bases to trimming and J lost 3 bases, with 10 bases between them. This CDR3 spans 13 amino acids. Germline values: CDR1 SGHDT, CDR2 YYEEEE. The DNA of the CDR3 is TGTGCCAGCAGAGAGGGGGGGACAGATACGCAGTATTTT. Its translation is CASREGGTDTQYF.

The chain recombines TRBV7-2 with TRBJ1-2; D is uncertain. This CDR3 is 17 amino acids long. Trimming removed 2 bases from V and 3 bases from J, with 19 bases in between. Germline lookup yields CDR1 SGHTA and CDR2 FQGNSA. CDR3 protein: CASSLSNSLALDYGYTF. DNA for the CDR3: TGTGCCAGCAGCTTAAGTAACAGTTTAGCGTTGGACTATGGCTACACCTTC.

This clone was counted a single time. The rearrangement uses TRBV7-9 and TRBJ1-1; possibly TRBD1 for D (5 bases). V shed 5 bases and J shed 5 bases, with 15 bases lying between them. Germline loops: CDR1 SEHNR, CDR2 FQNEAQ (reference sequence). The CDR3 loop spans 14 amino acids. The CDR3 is CASSPWGGWTEAFF. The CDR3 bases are TGTGCCAGCAGCCCATGGGGGGGTTGGACTGAAGCTTTCTTT.

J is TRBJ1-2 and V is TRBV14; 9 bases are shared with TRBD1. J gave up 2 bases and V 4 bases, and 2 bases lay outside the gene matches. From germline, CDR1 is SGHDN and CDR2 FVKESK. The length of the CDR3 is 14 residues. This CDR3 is CASSPTGGNYGYTF. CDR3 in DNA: TGTGCCAGCAGCCCAACAGGGGGCAACTATGGCTACACCTTC.